This TCR beta chain was observed in a study of blood T cell repertoires in COVID-19. Study overall: Acute and convalescent COVID-19 specimens originated in the United States, Italy and Spain.

Authors' methods: How many nucleated cells were present was estimated from reference gene primer amplification. Assay: immunoSEQ multiplex PCR; the TCRdb copy retains only in-frame clones and omits some. V, J and clone size reflect that table, while D and trimming were determined from the DNA. The sample has 430,000 or so clones, 70% to 90% seen once. Germline CDR1 is SGHNT and CDR2 is YENEEA. The CDR3 sequence is 12 residues long. The ends lost 5 bases at V and 10 bases at J; junction bases unmatched: 5. J is TRBJ1-2 and V is TRBV11-3; 9 nucleotides align to TRBD1. The receptor comes from a woman between 35 and 50 years old who had recovered from COVID-19. Input material: PBMCs or T cells enriched from blood (not recorded which). CDR3 amino acids: CASSLTGGHYTF. In DNA, the CDR3 is TGTGCCAGCAGCCTAACAGGGGGCCACTACACCTTC.